A selection of T cell receptor beta chains follows, all from one sample in a study of blood T cell repertoires in COVID-19. Sequenced by immunoSEQ multiplex PCR; TCRdb stores in-frame clones only, minus some. Of about 200,000 clones listed, 70% to 90% are singletons. The sequenced sample was peripheral blood. These receptors all stem from an elderly woman with acute or convalescent COVID-19. CDR3s include the opening cysteine and the closing phenylalanine or tryptophan. D genes are given only for firm matches. A row's size may be missing; if present it is once, few, many or a size class.

j_gene: TRBJ1-5; d_gene: TRBD1; abundance: NA; v_gene: TRBV28; CDR3aa: CASRTTGDLARQPQHF; CDR3nt: TGTGCCAGCAGAACGACAGGGGACCTAGCCAGGCAGCCCCAGCATTTT
j_gene: TRBJ2-1; d_gene: TRBD2; abundance: NA; v_gene: TRBV4-3; CDR3aa: CASSQLAGLSSYNEQFF; CDR3nt: TGCGCCAGCAGCCAATTAGCGGGACTGAGCTCCTACAATGAGCAGTTCTTC
j_gene: TRBJ1-4; d_gene: NA; abundance: NA; v_gene: TRBV2; CDR3aa: CASSETLGGKLFF; CDR3nt: TGTGCCAGCAGTGAAACGCTCGGCGGGAAACTGTTTTTT
j_gene: TRBJ2-1; d_gene: NA; abundance: NA; v_gene: TRBV9; CDR3aa: CASSPRLEPYNEQFF; CDR3nt: TGTGCCAGCAGCCCCAGACTAGAGCCCTACAATGAGCAGTTCTTC
j_gene: TRBJ2-2; d_gene: NA; abundance: NA; v_gene: TRBV2; CDR3aa: CASSEALRATGELFF; CDR3nt: TGTGCCAGCAGTGAAGCGTTGCGGGCCACCGGGGAGCTGTTTTTT
j_gene: TRBJ2-7; d_gene: NA; abundance: once; v_gene: TRBV20-1; CDR3aa: CSASLASSSGEQYF; CDR3nt: TGCAGTGCTAGTTTGGCATCGTCCTCGGGCGAGCAGTACTTC
j_gene: TRBJ1-6; d_gene: TRBD1; abundance: once; v_gene: TRBV27; CDR3aa: CASSPLDRGDSPLHF; CDR3nt: TGTGCCAGCAGTCCCCTGGACAGGGGGGATTCACCCCTCCACTTT
j_gene: TRBJ2-5; d_gene: NA; abundance: NA; v_gene: TRBV5-6; CDR3aa: CASSPRWRVETQYF; CDR3nt: TGTGCCAGCAGCCCCCGTTGGCGGGTAGAGACCCAGTACTTC
j_gene: TRBJ2-2; d_gene: NA; abundance: NA; v_gene: TRBV24-1; CDR3aa: CATSDPATSNTGELFF; CDR3nt: TGTGCCACCAGTGATCCCGCAACATCGAACACCGGGGAGCTGTTTTTT
j_gene: TRBJ1-2; d_gene: NA; abundance: NA; v_gene: TRBV10-3; CDR3aa: CAVNRDLTYGYTF; CDR3nt: TGTGCCGTCAACAGGGATTTAACCTATGGCTACACCTTC
j_gene: TRBJ1-1; d_gene: NA; abundance: NA; v_gene: TRBV9; CDR3aa: CASSARQAGERAEAFF; CDR3nt: TGTGCCAGCAGCGCAAGACAGGCGGGGGAAAGAGCTGAAGCTTTCTTT
j_gene: TRBJ2-7; d_gene: NA; abundance: NA; v_gene: TRBV18; CDR3aa: CASSPSVESTYEQYF; CDR3nt: TGTGCCAGCTCACCATCCGTTGAAAGCACCTACGAGCAGTACTTC
j_gene: TRBJ1-4; d_gene: NA; abundance: once; v_gene: TRBV28; CDR3aa: CASRHRLFRTGGGEKLFF; CDR3nt: TGTGCCAGCAGACACCGCCTTTTTCGGACGGGTGGGGGGGAAAAACTGTTTTTT
j_gene: TRBJ1-2; d_gene: NA; abundance: once; v_gene: TRBV18; CDR3aa: CASSPGQTSMLYTF; CDR3nt: TGTGCCAGCTCACCTGGACAGACCTCAATGTTATACACCTTC
j_gene: TRBJ1-4; d_gene: NA; abundance: NA; v_gene: TRBV30; CDR3aa: CAWSRNRAYYTTNEKLFF; CDR3nt: TGTGCCTGGAGCCGGAACAGGGCATACTACACAACTAATGAAAAACTGTTTTTT
j_gene: TRBJ1-1; d_gene: NA; abundance: NA; v_gene: TRBV11-2; CDR3aa: CASSLFGGNTEAFF; CDR3nt: TGTGCCAGCAGTTTGTTCGGGGGGAACACTGAAGCTTTCTTT